A single sample is the source of the 27 T cell receptor beta chains below, sequenced in a study of blood T cell repertoires in COVID-19. The data were produced by immunoSEQ multiplex PCR, yet TCRdb's version contains in-frame clones alone and is incomplete. The sample holds tens of thousands of clones, around 77% seen once. The sequencing sample was made of peripheral blood. These receptors all come from an elderly man with active or convalescent COVID-19.

The chain is built from TRBV19 and TRBJ2-1; maybe TRBD1 (6 bases). V lost 0 bases to trimming and J lost 9 bases, with 15 bases between them. The CDR3 is made up of 15 amino acids. Germline V gives CDR1 LNHDA, CDR2 SQIVND (reference sequence). DNA for the CDR3: TGTGCCAGTAGTATAGAAAACTGGGGGCGGAGTGAGCAGTTCTTC. Residues: CASSIENWGRSEQFF.

The rearrangement uses TRBV7-2 and TRBJ2-3; D remains ambiguous. Deletions cut 2 bases from V and 1 base from J, with 10 bases between. The germline V gene has CDR1 SGHTA and CDR2 FQGNSA. This CDR3 has 15 residues. The CDR3 sequence is CASSLNAAGTDTQYF. CDR3 coding DNA: TGTGCCAGCAGCTTAAACGCGGCTGGCACAGATACGCAGTATTTT. Full variable domain (remainder filled in from reference TRBV7-2 and TRBJ2-3): GAGVSQSPSNKVTEKGKDVELRCDPISGHTALYWYRQSLGQGLEFLIYFQGNSAPDKSGLPSDRFSAERTGGSVSTLTIQRTQQEDSAVYLCASSLNAAGTDTQYFGPGTRLTVL.

The genes are TRBV6-6 and TRBJ2-7, with unresolved D. Germline V lookup: CDR1 MNHNY, CDR2 SVGAGI (reference sequence). The CDR3 spans 12 residues. Trimming left V 7 bases short and J 6 bases short, with 13 bases between. The chain's CDR3 is CASTTPESEQYF. The DNA of the CDR3 is TGTGCCAGCACAACCCCGGAGTCCGAGCAGTACTTC.

This clone was recorded once. This sequence joins TRBV4-1 and TRBJ2-3, with 7 bases that match TRBD2. V gave up 4 bases and J gave up 5 bases; unmatched junction bases: 3. This CDR3 region has 13 residues. Looked up from germline, CDR1 is MGHRA and CDR2 is YSYEKL. CDR3 sequence reads: CASSREGRDTQYF. CDR3 nucleotides: TGCGCCAGCAGCCGGGAGGGGAGAGATACGCAGTATTTT.

The chain links TRBV7-8 to TRBJ2-1; 10 positions match TRBD2. V shed 4 bases, J shed 10 bases, and the junction held 7 bases outside the gene matches. CDR3 length: 14 residues. From germline, CDR1 is SGHVS and CDR2 FQNEAQ. The DNA of the CDR3 is TGTGCCAGCAGCTATAGGACTAGCGGAACCGAGCAGTTCTTC. This encodes CASSYRTSGTEQFF.

The chain links TRBV19 to TRBJ2-4, with TRBD1 matching 7 bases. CDR3 length: 15 amino acids. Looked up from germline, CDR1 is LNHDA and CDR2 is SQIVND (reference sequence). The J segment lost 10 bases and the V segment lost 4 bases, leaving 13 bases of the junction unmatched. The CDR3, as DNA: TGTGCCAGTAGTACGCCGGGACAGTTATGGGGTATTCAGTACTTC. The encoded protein is CASSTPGQLWGIQYF. Full variable domain (remainder filled in from reference TRBV19 and TRBJ2-4): DGGITQSPKYLFRKEGQNVTLSCEQNLNHDAMYWYRQDPGQGLRLIYYSQIVNDFQKGDIAEGYSVSREKKESFPLTVTSAQKNPTAFYLCASSTPGQLWGIQYFGAGTRLSVL.

The chain uses TRBV28 and TRBJ1-2; possible D gene TRBD1, 6 bases. Trimming took off 6 bases at V and 2 bases at J, with 10 bases between the two ends. Germline CDR1 and CDR2: MDHEN and SYDVKM. There are 13 residues in the CDR3. CDR3 in amino acids: CASRFDRNYGYTF. The CDR3, as DNA: TGTGCCAGCAGATTCGACAGGAACTATGGCTACACCTTC.

The chain carries TRBV3-1 (or the pseudogene TRBV3-2) and TRBJ2-7; 7 bases line up with TRBD2. Germline trimming cut 8 bases from V and 2 bases from J; bases unmatched to any gene: 9. Germline CDR1 and CDR2: LGHDT and YNNKEL (reference sequence). The CDR3 consists of 14 residues. The CDR3 reads CASQRREGPYEQYF. The CDR3 coding sequence is TGTGCCAGCCAGCGAAGGGAGGGGCCCTACGAGCAGTACTTC.

The chain employs TRBV19 and TRBJ1-5; no definite D call. The CDR3 is 13 residues long. Germline V gene lookup returns CDR1 LNHDA and CDR2 SQIVND (reference sequence). V shed 4 bases and J shed 7 bases, with 11 bases lying between them. The CDR3 coding sequence is TGTGCCAGTAGTACCCAGGCGAAGCAGCCCCAGCATTTT. It is translated as CASSTQAKQPQHF.

The V call is TRBV25-1, the J call TRBJ1-2; TRBD1 is a possible D gene (5 bases). Looked up from germline, CDR1 is MGHDK and CDR2 is SYGVNS. V dropped 5 bases and J dropped 6 bases, with 16 bases sitting between them. The CDR3 length is 14 residues. The CDR3 is CASSPAGENDGYTF. The CDR3, as DNA: TGTGCCAGCAGTCCGGCGGGGGAAAACGATGGCTACACCTTC.

The V call is TRBV7-2, the J call TRBJ1-5; a weak D match, TRBD1 (6 bases). The length of the CDR3 is 16 residues. Germline V lookup: CDR1 SGHTA, CDR2 FQGNSA. Trimming took 5 bases from V and 0 from J, leaving 14 bases between them. DNA of the CDR3: TGTGCCAGCAGCCCCCAAGGGACAATTAGCAATCAGCCCCAGCATTTT. Residues: CASSPQGTISNQPQHF.

This clone appeared once. The CDR3 DNA is TGTGCCAGCAGCCGAGGACTAGCGGGATACAATGAGCAGTTCTTC. Translation: CASSRGLAGYNEQFF. The chain recombines TRBV7-8 with TRBJ2-1; 12 bases are a match to TRBD2. With V trimmed by 5 bases and J by 4 bases, 3 bases remained unmatched. The CDR3 has 15 amino acids. The V gene's germline CDR1 is SGHVS and CDR2 FQNEAQ.

The chain has TRBV2 and TRBJ2-1; 9 positions agree with TRBD2. CDR3 length: 15 amino acids. The V gene end was trimmed by 2 bases and the J gene end by 6 bases; junction bases not matched to a gene: 5. Germline V gene data show CDR1 as SNHLY and CDR2 as FYNNEI. CDR3 loop: CASSERLAGPNEQFF. The CDR3 nucleotides are TGTGCCAGCAGTGAACGGCTAGCGGGGCCCAATGAGCAGTTCTTC.

The chain has TRBV11-2 and TRBJ2-3, with 7 bases lining up with TRBD2. Germline V gives CDR1 SGHAT, CDR2 FQNNGV. With V trimmed by 1 base and J by 2 bases, 6 bases remained unmatched. This CDR3 has 16 amino acids. DNA of the CDR3: TGTGCCAGCAGCTTAGGTCAGCGGGGAAACACAGATACGCAGTATTTT. Translation gives CASSLGQRGNTDTQYF.

The chain couples TRBV5-1 to TRBJ2-3; 7 positions agree with TRBD1. The CDR3 spans 13 residues. The V gene's germline CDR1 is SGHRS and CDR2 YFSETQ. V dropped 3 bases and J dropped 6; count of bases not matched to a gene: 4. In nucleotides, the CDR3 is TGCGCCAGCAGCTGGGACAGTTCCGATACGCAGTATTTT. Its translation is CASSWDSSDTQYF.

The chain joins TRBV6-5 to TRBJ2-2; 7 positions match TRBD1. The V gene's germline CDR1 is MNHEY and CDR2 SVGAGI. The ends lost 3 bases at V and 14 bases at J; junction bases unmatched: 6. The CDR3 loop spans 12 amino acids. This chain's CDR3 is CASSYGTETLFF. The CDR3, as DNA: TGTGCCAGCAGTTATGGGACAGAAACACTGTTTTTT.

In this sample, this clone turned up a few times. The gene calls are TRBV28 and TRBJ2-2; 9 bases are a match to TRBD1. The V gene end was trimmed by 5 bases and the J gene end by 6 bases; junction bases not matched to a gene: 4. CDR3 length equals 14 residues. CDR1 and CDR2 (germline): MDHEN, SYDVKM. The CDR3 sequence: CASSMGQGPGELFF. The DNA for the CDR3 is TGTGCCAGCAGTATGGGACAGGGTCCCGGGGAGCTGTTTTTT.

The chain has TRBV18 and TRBJ1-5, with D perhaps TRBD1 (6 bases). Per germline, CDR1 KGHSH and CDR2 LQKENI. There are 15 residues in the CDR3. V gave up 5 bases and J gave up 1 base, with 12 bases separating them. CDR3: CASSDQGNSNQPQHF. The CDR3 DNA follows: TGTGCCAGCTCAGATCAGGGGAACAGCAATCAGCCCCAGCATTTT.

This clone was counted once. The rearrangement links TRBV7-6 to TRBJ2-7; 7 bases align to TRBD1. The CDR3 has 13 amino acids. Germline CDR1 and CDR2: SGHVS and FNYEAQ. The junction had 10 bases not matched to a gene; V was cut back by 5 bases and J by 9 bases. CDR3: CASSRQGLGWQYF. CDR3 nucleotides: TGTGCCAGCAGCCGACAGGGTTTGGGGTGGCAGTACTTC.

This rearrangement joins TRBV19 to TRBJ2-5; 12 bases are a match to TRBD2. V lost 5 bases to trimming and J lost 4 bases; unmatched junction nucleotides: 2. Germline lookup yields CDR1 LNHDA and CDR2 SQIVND (reference sequence). The CDR3 has 14 residues. The CDR3 nucleotides read TGTGCCAGTAGTCCTAGCGGGGGGGCAGAGACCCAGTACTTC. Its translation: CASSPSGGAETQYF.

This clone turned up a few times. This rearrangement joins TRBV11-2 to TRBJ1-2; D not resolved. V gave up 5 bases and J gave up 1 base, with 8 bases separating them. CDR1 and CDR2 (germline): SGHAT, FQNNGV. The CDR3 has 13 residues. The CDR3, as DNA: TGTGCCAGCAGCCCTGGGCATAACTATGGCTACACCTTC. Translation gives CASSPGHNYGYTF. The variable domain in full, completed from reference TRBV11-2 and TRBJ1-2, reads EAGVAQSPRYKIIEKRQSVAFWCNPISGHATLYWYQQILGQGPKLLIQFQNNGVVDDSQLPKDRFSAERLKGVDSTLKIQPAKLEDSAVYLCASSPGHNYGYTFGSGTRLTVV.

This clone showed up just a few times. V is TRBV12-3 or TRBV12-4 and J is TRBJ2-4, with TRBD2 as a possible D gene (5 bases). Between the trimmed V and J ends, which lost 2 bases and 14 bases, there was a span of 10 bases. There are 11 residues in the CDR3. The CDR3 spells CASSLYGIKYF. The CDR3 DNA sequence: TGTGCCAGCAGTTTATACGGGATTAAGTACTTC.

The chain employs TRBV19 and TRBJ2-1, with 12 bases identical to TRBD2. The junction had 5 bases not matched to a gene; V was cut back by 4 bases and J by 7 bases. Germline CDR1 reads LNHDA; CDR2 reads SQIVND (reference sequence). The CDR3 spans 15 residues. The CDR3: CASSTPLAGGNEQFF. The CDR3 nucleotides are TGTGCCAGTAGTACCCCACTAGCGGGAGGTAATGAGCAGTTCTTC.

This rearrangement joins TRBV7-9 to TRBJ1-6, with TRBD1 identical over 10 bases. Germline V gives CDR1 SEHNR, CDR2 FQNEAQ (reference sequence). This CDR3 has 14 amino acids. V shed 4 bases and J 8 bases; nucleotides not matched to a gene: 2. The CDR3 here is CASSYGQGDSPLHF. The CDR3 DNA is TGTGCCAGCAGCTATGGACAGGGGGATTCACCCCTCCACTTT.

This clone was seen a handful of times. The genes are TRBV27 and TRBJ2-5; no clear D gene. CDR3 length equals 13 residues. Germline-derived CDR1 and CDR2 are MNHEY and SMNVEV (reference sequence). V was clipped by 5 bases and J by 2 bases, with 9 bases between them. The CDR3 DNA follows: TGTGCCAGCAGTCCCTACGTGCAAGAGACCCAGTACTTC. Its protein is CASSPYVQETQYF.

The chain links TRBV7-8 to TRBJ2-1; 9 bases are shared with TRBD2. Germline V CDR1 and CDR2: SGHVS, FQNEAQ. CDR3 size: 17 residues. Trimming cost V 5 bases and J 7 bases; bases outside gene matches: 15. The CDR3 here is CASSTSLSGRGKNEQFF. The CDR3 coding sequence is TGTGCCAGCAGCACGTCACTTAGCGGGAGAGGGAAAAATGAGCAGTTCTTC.

The chain joins TRBV6-5 to TRBJ1-1; D is ambiguous. The CDR3 has 14 residues. Germline lookup yields CDR1 MNHEY and CDR2 SVGAGI. Trimming pared 6 bases from V and 3 bases from J, leaving 14 bases between. The CDR3 is CASSNLDSDTEAFF. The CDR3 DNA reads as TGTGCCAGCAGCAACTTGGACTCGGACACTGAAGCTTTCTTT.